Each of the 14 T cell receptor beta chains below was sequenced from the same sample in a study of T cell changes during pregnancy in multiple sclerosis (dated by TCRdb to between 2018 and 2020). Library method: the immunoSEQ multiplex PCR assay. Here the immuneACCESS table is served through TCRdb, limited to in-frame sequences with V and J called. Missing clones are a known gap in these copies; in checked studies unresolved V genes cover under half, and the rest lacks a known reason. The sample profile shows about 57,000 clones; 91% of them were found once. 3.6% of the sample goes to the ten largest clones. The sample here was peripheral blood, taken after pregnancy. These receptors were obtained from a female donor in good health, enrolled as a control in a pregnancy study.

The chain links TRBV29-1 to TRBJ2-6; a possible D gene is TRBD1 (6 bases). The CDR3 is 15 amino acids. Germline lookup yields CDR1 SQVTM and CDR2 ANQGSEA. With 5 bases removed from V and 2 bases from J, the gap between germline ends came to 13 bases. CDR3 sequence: CSVLPGQPGANVLTF. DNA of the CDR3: TGCAGCGTTCTTCCCGGACAGCCTGGGGCCAACGTCCTGACTTTC.

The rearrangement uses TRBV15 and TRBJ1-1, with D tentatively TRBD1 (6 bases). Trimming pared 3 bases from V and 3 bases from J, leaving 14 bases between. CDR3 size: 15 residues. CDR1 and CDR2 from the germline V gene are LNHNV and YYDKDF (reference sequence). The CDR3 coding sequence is TGTGCCACCAGCAGTGGACAGTTGGGGGACACTGAAGCTTTCTTT. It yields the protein CATSSGQLGDTEAFF.

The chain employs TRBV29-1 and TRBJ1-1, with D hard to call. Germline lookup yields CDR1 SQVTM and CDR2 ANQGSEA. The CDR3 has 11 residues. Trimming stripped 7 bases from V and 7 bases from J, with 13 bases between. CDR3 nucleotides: TGCAGCGCTTTAGGCCCGGGTGAAGCTTTCTTT. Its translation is CSALGPGEAFF.

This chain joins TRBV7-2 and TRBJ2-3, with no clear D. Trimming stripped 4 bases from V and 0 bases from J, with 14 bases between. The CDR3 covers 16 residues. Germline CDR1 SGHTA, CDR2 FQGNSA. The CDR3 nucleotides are TGTGCCAGCAGCTCTCTACTCTTTTGGAGCACAGATACGCAGTATTTT. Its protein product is CASSSLLFWSTDTQYF.

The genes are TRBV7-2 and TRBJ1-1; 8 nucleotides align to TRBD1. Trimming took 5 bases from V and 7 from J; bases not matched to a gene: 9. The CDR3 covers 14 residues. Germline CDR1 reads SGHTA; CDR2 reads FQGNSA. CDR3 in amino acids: CASSRRGQAREAFF. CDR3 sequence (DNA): TGTGCCAGCAGCCGGAGGGGACAGGCCCGTGAAGCTTTCTTT.

The CDR3 is CASSGPRDRGWVKDYGYTF. DNA of the CDR3: TGTGCCAGCAGCGGGCCCCGCGACAGGGGCTGGGTAAAGGACTATGGCTACACCTTC. This chain uses TRBV13 with TRBJ1-2; 8 bases match TRBD1. The V and J ends lost 5 bases and 3 bases, in that order; junction bases with no gene match: 20. The CDR3 has 19 residues. CDR1 is PRHDT, CDR2 FYEKMQ, per germline (reference sequence).

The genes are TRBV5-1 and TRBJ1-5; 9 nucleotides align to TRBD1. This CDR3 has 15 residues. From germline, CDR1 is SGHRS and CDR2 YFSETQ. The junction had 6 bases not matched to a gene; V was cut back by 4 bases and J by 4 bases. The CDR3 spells CASSTGQGRNQPQHF. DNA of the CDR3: TGCGCCAGCAGCACGGGACAGGGACGAAATCAGCCCCAGCATTTT.

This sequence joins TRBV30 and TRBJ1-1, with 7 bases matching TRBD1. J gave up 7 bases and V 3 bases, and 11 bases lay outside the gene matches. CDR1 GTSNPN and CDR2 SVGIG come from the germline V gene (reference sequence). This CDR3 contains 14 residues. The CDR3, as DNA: TGTGCCTGGAGGAATTCAGGGGGAAGAGGTGAAGCTTTCTTT. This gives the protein CAWRNSGGRGEAFF. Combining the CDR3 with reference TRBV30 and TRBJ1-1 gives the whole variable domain SQTIHQWPATLVQPVGSPLSLECTVEGTSNPNLYWYRQAAGRGLQLLFYSVGIGQISSEVPQNLSASRPQDRQFILSSKKLLLSDSGFYLCAWRNSGGRGEAFFGQGTRLTVV.

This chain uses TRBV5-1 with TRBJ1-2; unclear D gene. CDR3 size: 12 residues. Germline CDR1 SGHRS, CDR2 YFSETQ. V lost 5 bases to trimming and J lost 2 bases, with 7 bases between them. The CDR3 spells CASSTGNYGYTF. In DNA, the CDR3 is TGCGCCAGCAGTACCGGGAACTATGGCTACACCTTC.

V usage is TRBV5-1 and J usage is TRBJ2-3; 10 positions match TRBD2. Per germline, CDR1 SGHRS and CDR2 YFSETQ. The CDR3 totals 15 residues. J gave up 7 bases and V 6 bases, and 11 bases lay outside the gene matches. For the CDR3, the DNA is TGCGCCAGCACCCTCGGGACTAGCGACGCGAATACGCAGTATTTT. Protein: CASTLGTSDANTQYF.

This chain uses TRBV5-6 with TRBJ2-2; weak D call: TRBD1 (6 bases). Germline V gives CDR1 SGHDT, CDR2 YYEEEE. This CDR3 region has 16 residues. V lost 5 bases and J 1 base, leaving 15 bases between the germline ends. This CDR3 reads CASRRTDYLNTGELFF. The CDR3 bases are TGTGCCAGCAGGCGGACAGATTACTTGAACACCGGGGAGCTGTTTTTT.

The CDR3 protein is CAWSVQGTGLYEQYF. CDR3 nucleotide sequence: TGTGCCTGGAGTGTACAGGGGACAGGGCTCTACGAGCAGTACTTC. This chain uses TRBV30 with TRBJ2-7; 9 nucleotides line up with TRBD1. The CDR3 spans 15 residues. CDR1 is GTSNPN and CDR2 is SVGIG in the germline V gene (reference sequence). Unmatched junction bases numbered 6, after V lost 0 bases and J lost 3 bases.

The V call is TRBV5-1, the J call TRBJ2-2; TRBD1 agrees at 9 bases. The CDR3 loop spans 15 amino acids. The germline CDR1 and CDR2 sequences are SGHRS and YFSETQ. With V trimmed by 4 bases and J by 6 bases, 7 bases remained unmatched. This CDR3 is CASSPGTGYAGELFF. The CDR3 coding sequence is TGCGCCAGCAGCCCCGGGACAGGGTACGCCGGGGAGCTGTTTTTT.

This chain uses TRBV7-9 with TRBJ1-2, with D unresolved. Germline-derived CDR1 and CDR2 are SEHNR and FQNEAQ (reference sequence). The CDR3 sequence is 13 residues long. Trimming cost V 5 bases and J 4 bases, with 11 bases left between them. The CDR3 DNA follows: TGTGCCAGCAGCACCGGGATGACCTATGGCTACACCTTC. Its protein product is CASSTGMTYGYTF.